This TCR beta chain appears in the sequencing data of a study of cytomegalovirus exposure and HLA in healthy donors. Overall study results and limits: Rarity characterized most TCR sequences, yet some public TCRs appeared in many donors. Subsequent analysis revealed that first-cohort TCR clusters tended to co-occur in the approximately 120 validation repertoires. A classifier reportedly called cytomegalovirus status with high sensitivity and specificity.

Sequenced by immunoSEQ multiplex PCR; TCRdb stores in-frame clones only, minus some. Of fewer than 250,000 clones in the sample, 70% to 90% are singletons; the top ten hold 4.5% to 7%. The approximately 120-subject validation cohort, separate from the approximately 640-subject first cohort, included the donors. Remarks on this clone: The antigen remains undetermined.

This clonotype was sampled from a woman under 30 in good health and CMV-seronegative. Sequenced input: PBMCs.

The CDR3 region is CASSLGSGLAYRETQYF. CDR3 in DNA: TGTGCCAGCAGCTTGGGTTCGGGACTAGCGTATCGAGAGACCCAGTACTTC. V gene TRBV11-2 combines with J gene TRBJ2-5; 10 bases map to TRBD2. The J segment lost 4 bases and the V segment lost 3 bases, leaving 11 bases of the junction unmatched. CDR3 length: 17 residues. Germline loops: CDR1 SGHAT, CDR2 FQNNGV.